Each of the 2 T cell receptor beta chains below was sequenced from the same sample in a study of blood T cell repertoires in COVID-19. The protocol was immunoSEQ multiplex PCR, while the TCRdb copy is restricted to in-frame clones and leaves out a portion. The sample carries approximately 59,000 clones, roughly 77% recorded once. Sequencing was performed on peripheral blood. The receptors were sampled from a man aged 55-75 years with COVID-19, enrolled during active disease.

The chain has TRBV5-8 and TRBJ2-1; weak D call: TRBD2 (5 bases). The CDR3 extends over 18 amino acids. Germline V gene data show CDR1 as SGHTS and CDR2 as YDEGEE. The V and J ends lost 1 base and 4 bases respectively, with 21 bases between them. CDR3 sequence reads: CASSLNRGGRSLYNEQFF. CDR3 DNA sequence: TGTGCCAGCAGCTTGAATCGGGGTGGCCGCTCCCTTTACAATGAGCAGTTCTTC.

This clone was detected once. This chain connects TRBV12-3 or TRBV12-4 to TRBJ1-1, with D possibly matching TRBD1 (5 bases). Trimming shortened V by 8 bases and J by 0 bases, and 10 bases separated the two germline ends. The CDR3 is 13 residues long. The CDR3 DNA sequence: TGTGCCAGCGACACAGGAATGAACACTGAAGCTTTCTTT. Protein sequence: CASDTGMNTEAFF.